This T cell receptor (beta chain) came from a study of T cell repertoires in cytomegalovirus infection. In TCRdb, the reads were re-called with MiXCR into one record per CDR3 protein. In the table there are 150,000 to 200,000 distinct CDR3 sequences, roughly 27% of which are singletons. There are a few counts of this clonotype. CDR1 is SGHTA, CDR2 FQGTGA, per germline. With V trimmed by 2 bases and J by 5 bases, 3 bases remained unmatched. The CDR3 totals 14 residues. The gene calls are TRBV7-3 and TRBJ2-1, with 7 bases lining up with TRBD2. What was sequenced was PBMCs. This clonotype originated in a human donor in good health (CMV status not recorded). Some clones in this sample may be carry-over from other donors' samples. CDR3 residues: CASSLSGLDNEQFF. In DNA form, the CDR3 reads TGTGCCAGCAGCTTATCCGGACTAGACAATGAGCAGTTCTTC.